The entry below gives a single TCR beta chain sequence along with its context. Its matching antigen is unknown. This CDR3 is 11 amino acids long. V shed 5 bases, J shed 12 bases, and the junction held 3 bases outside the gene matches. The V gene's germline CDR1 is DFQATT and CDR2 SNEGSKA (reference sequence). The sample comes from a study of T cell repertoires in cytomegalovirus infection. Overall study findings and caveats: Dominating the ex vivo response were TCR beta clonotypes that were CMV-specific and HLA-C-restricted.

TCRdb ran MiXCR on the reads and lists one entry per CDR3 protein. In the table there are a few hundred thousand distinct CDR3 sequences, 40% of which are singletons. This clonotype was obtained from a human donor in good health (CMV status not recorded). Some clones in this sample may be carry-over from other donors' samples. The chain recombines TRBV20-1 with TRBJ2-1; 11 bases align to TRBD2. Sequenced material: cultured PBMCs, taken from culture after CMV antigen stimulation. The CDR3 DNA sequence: TGCAGTGCTGTTAGCGGGGGGGCGCAGTTCTTC. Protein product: CSAVSGGAQFF.